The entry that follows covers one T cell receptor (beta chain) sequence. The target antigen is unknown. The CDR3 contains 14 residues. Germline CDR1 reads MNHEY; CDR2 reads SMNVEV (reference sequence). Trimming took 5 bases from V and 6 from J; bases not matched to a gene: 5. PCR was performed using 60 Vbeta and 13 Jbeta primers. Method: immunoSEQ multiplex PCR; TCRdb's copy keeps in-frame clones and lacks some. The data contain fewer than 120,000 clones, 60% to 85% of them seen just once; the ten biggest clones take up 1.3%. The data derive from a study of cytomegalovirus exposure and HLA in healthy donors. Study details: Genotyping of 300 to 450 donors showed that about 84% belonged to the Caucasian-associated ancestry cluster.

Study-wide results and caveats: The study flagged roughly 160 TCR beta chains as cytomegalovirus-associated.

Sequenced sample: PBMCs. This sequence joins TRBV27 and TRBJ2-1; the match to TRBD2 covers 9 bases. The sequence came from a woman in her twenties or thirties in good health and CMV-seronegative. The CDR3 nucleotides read TGTGCCAGCAGTCCGACGACTAGCGGCAATGAGCAGTTCTTC. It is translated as CASSPTTSGNEQFF.